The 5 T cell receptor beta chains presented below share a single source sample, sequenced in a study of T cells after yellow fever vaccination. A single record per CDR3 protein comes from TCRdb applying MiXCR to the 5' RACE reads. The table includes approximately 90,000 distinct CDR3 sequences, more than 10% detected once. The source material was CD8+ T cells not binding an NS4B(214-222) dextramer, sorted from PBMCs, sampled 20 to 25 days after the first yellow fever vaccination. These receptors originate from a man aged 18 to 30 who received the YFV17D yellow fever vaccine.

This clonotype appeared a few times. The DNA of the CDR3 is TGTGCCACCAGTGATTATCTGTCCAGAGGCCCGACTAAAGACAATGAGCAGTTCTTC. It encodes CATSDYLSRGPTKDNEQFF. V gene TRBV24-1 combines with J gene TRBJ2-1, with TRBD2 as a possible D gene (5 bases). The germline gives CDR1 KGHDR, CDR2 SFDVKD. The V end lost 2 bases, the J end lost 5 bases, and 24 bases lay between the germline ends. This CDR3 comprises 19 residues.

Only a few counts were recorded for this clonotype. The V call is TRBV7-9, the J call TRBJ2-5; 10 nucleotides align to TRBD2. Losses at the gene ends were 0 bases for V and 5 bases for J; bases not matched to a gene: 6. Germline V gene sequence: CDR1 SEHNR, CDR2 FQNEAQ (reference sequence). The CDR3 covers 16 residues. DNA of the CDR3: TGTGCCAGCAGCTTAGCGGCTAGCGGGGGAGGGGAGACCCAGTACTTC. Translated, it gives CASSLAASGGGETQYF.

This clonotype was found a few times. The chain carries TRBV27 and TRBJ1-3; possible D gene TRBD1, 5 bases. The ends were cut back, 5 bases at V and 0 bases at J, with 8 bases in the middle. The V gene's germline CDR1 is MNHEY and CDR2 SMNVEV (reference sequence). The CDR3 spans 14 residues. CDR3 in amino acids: CASSTGDSGNTIYF. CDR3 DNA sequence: TGTGCCAGCAGTACGGGGGACTCTGGAAACACCATATATTTT.

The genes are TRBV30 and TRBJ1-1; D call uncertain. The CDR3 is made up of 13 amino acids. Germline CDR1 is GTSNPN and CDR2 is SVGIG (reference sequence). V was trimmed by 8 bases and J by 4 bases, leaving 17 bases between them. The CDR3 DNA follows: TGTGCCGGAGACCCCGGGGTCGGCACTGAAGCTTTCTTT. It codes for CAGDPGVGTEAFF.

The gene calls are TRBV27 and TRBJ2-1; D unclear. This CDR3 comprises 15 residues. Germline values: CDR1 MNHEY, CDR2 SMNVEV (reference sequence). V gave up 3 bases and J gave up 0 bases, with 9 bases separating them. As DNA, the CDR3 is TGTGCCAGCAGTTTGCTCTCGAGCTCCTACAATGAGCAGTTCTTC. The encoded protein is CASSLLSSSYNEQFF.